A selection of T cell receptor beta chains follows, all from one sample in a study of human T cells and chemical hapten exposure. TCRdb ran MiXCR on the RACE reads and lists one entry per CDR3 protein. This table has tens of thousands of distinct CDR3 sequences, 8% to 10% appearing once. This specimen was whole blood, taken in connection with sensitization to the hapten diphenylcyclopropenone (DPC). The receptors derive from a woman between 35 and 50 years old with alopecia areata. Some clones in this sample may be carry-over from other donors' samples. CDR3s include the opening cysteine and the closing phenylalanine or tryptophan. D genes are given only for firm matches. A clone size is listed for some rows: how often the clone was seen (once, few, many), or a class if it is expanded.

size,J,D,V,DNA,CDR3
many,TRBJ2-1,.,TRBV3-1,TGTGCCAGCCGAGGCGCAGGTTGGTACAATGAGCAGTTCTTC,CASRGAGWYNEQFF
.,TRBJ2-7,TRBD1,TRBV20-1,TGCAGTGCTAGAGATTTGAGACAGGGCTACGAGCAGTACTTC,CSARDLRQGYEQYF
many,TRBJ2-3,.,TRBV18,TGTGCCAGCTCACCCACCGTGGGCACAGATACGCAGTATTTT,CASSPTVGTDTQYF
.,TRBJ2-1,TRBD2,TRBV7-2,TGTGCCAGCAGCTCTGGGACTATAGCCTACAATGAGCAGTTCTTC,CASSSGTIAYNEQFF
many,TRBJ2-2,.,TRBV19,TGTGCCAGTAGTATCCCGGGGAAGGACACCGGGGAGCTGTTTTTT,CASSIPGKDTGELFF
many,TRBJ1-4,.,TRBV29-1,TGCAGCGTCCAGACAAGAGGTGATGAAAAACTGTTTTTT,CSVQTRGDEKLFF
many,TRBJ2-5,.,TRBV11-2,TGTGCCAGCAGCTTTGCAGGGGTCCAAGAGACCCAGTACTTC,CASSFAGVQETQYF
.,TRBJ1-6,.,TRBV7-2,TGTGCCAGCCAGGGGAAAGAGTATAATTCACCCCTCCACTTT,CASQGKEYNSPLHF
many,TRBJ1-1,.,TRBV29-1,TGCACCGGGACACACACAGTGGGCACTGAAGCTTTCTTT,CTGTHTVGTEAFF
many,TRBJ2-7,.,TRBV28,TGTGCCAGCAGTTTAATCCTAAACGAGCAGTACTTC,CASSLILNEQYF
few,TRBJ1-2,.,TRBV7-6,TGTGCCAGCAGCCCCACCCCCGAGGGGGTGAATGGCTACACCTTC,CASSPTPEGVNGYTF
.,TRBJ2-2,.,TRBV9,TGTGCCAGCAGCGGGACATACACCGGGGAGCTGTTTTTT,CASSGTYTGELFF
.,TRBJ2-3,.,TRBV25-1,TGTGCCAGCAGTCTTAGACCCACCCCAGATACGCAGTATTTT,CASSLRPTPDTQYF
few,TRBJ1-1,TRBD1,TRBV18,TGTGCCAGCTCAAATTCGCAGGGGGCCGGCACTGAAGCTTTCTTT,CASSNSQGAGTEAFF
many,TRBJ2-3,TRBD2,TRBV11-2,TGTGCCAGCAGCTTACACCCACGGACTAGCGGGCCTACCATCACAGATACGCAGTATTTT,CASSLHPRTSGPTITDTQYF
many,TRBJ1-5,.,TRBV7-9,TGTGCCAGCAGCTTAGGACAGGACAATCAGCCCCAGCATTTT,CASSLGQDNQPQHF
.,TRBJ2-3,.,TRBV24-1,TGTGCCACCAGTGATCCGACTTGGGCGATCGGCTTTAGCACAGATACGCAGTATTTT,CATSDPTWAIGFSTDTQYF
few,TRBJ2-3,TRBD2,TRBV30,TGTGCCTGTGGGACTAGCGGGGGGCTCGCAGATACGCAGTATTTT,CACGTSGGLADTQYF
many,TRBJ1-2,.,TRBV29-1,TGCAGCGTTGTCGGAGTCGGGGATGGCTACACCTTC,CSVVGVGDGYTF
many,TRBJ1-3,TRBD1,TRBV12-3/TRBV12-4,TGTGCCAGCAGCCCGCGGACAGGAGGAAACACCATATATTTT,CASSPRTGGNTIYF
many,TRBJ2-7,TRBD1,TRBV9,TGTGCCAGCTCCTTGGAGGGACAGGGTAGGGACGAGCAGTACTTC,CASSLEGQGRDEQYF
.,TRBJ2-7,TRBD1,TRBV27,TGTGCCAGCAGCGGGACAGGGTCGGTAGAGCAGTACTTC,CASSGTGSVEQYF
.,TRBJ1-1,.,TRBV6-2/TRBV6-3,TGTGCCAGCAGTTACCCCAGGAACACTGAAGCTTTCTTT,CASSYPRNTEAFF
.,TRBJ1-1,TRBD1,TRBV10-3,TGTGCCTCCCGGACAGGCGGTACTGAAGCTTTCTTT,CASRTGGTEAFF
few,TRBJ1-3,.,TRBV6-6,TGTGCCAGCAGCTCGGACAGAGCTGGAAACACCATATATTTT,CASSSDRAGNTIYF